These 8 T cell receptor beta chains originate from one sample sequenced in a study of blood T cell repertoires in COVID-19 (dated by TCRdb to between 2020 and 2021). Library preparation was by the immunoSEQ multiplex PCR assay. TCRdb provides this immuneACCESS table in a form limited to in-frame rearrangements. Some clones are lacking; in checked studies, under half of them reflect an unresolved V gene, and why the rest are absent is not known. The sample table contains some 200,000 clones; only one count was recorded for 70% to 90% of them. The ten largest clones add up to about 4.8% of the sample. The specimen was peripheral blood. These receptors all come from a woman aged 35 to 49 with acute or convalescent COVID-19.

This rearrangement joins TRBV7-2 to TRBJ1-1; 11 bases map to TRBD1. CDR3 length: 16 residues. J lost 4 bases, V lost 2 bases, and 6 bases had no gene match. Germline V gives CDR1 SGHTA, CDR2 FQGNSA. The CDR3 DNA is TGTGCCAGCAGCTTATATGCCGGGACAGGGGGCACTGAAGCTTTCTTT. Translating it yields CASSLYAGTGGTEAFF.

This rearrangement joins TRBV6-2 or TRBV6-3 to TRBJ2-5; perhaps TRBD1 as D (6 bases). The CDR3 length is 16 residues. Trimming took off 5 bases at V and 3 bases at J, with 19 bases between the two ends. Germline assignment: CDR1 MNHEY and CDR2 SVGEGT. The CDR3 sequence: CASSQITGILEETQYF. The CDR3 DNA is TGTGCCAGCAGTCAGATAACAGGGATTCTGGAAGAGACCCAGTACTTC.

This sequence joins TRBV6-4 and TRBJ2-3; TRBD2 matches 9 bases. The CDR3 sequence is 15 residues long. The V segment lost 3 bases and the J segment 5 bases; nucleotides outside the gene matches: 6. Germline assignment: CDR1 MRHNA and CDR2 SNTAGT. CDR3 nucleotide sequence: TGTGCCAGCAGTGAGGCGGGGGGGCGAGGAGATACGCAGTATTTT. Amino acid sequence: CASSEAGGRGDTQYF.

This CDR3 reads CASNRLGSDTQYF. The DNA for the CDR3 is TGTGCCAGCAATAGACTAGGATCAGATACGCAGTATTTT. V usage is TRBV2 and J usage is TRBJ2-3; weak D call: TRBD2 (6 bases). Trimming removed 7 bases from V and 4 bases from J, with 12 bases in between. The length of the CDR3 is 13 residues. The germline V gene encodes CDR1 SNHLY and CDR2 FYNNEI.

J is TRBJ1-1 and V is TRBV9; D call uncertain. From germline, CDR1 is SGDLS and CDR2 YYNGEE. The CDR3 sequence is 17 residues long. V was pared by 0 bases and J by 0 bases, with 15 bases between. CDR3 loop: CASSVVSWGEMNTEAFF. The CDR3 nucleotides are TGTGCCAGCAGCGTAGTCTCCTGGGGAGAAATGAACACTGAAGCTTTCTTT.

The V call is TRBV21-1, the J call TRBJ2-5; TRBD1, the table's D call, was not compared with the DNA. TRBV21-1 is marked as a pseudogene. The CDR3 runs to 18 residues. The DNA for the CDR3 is TGTGCCAGCAGCAAAGATGGGGGCGTCGGGTCTAACTCAGAGACCCAGTACTTC. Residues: CASSKDGGVGSNSETQYF.

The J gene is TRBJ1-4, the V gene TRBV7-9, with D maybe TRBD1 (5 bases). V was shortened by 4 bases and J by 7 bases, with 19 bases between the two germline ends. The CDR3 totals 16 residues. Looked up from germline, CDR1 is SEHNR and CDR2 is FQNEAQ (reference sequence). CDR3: CASSSGPGGRLEKLFF. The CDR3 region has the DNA TGTGCCAGCAGCTCGGGCCCCGGGGGTCGACTTGAAAAACTGTTTTTT. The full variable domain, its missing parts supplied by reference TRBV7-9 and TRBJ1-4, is DTGVSQNPRHKITKRGQNVTFRCDPISEHNRLYWYRQTLGQGPEFLTYFQNEAQLEKSRLLSDRFSAERPKGSFSTLEIQRTEQGDSAMYLCASSSGPGGRLEKLFFGSGTQLSVL.

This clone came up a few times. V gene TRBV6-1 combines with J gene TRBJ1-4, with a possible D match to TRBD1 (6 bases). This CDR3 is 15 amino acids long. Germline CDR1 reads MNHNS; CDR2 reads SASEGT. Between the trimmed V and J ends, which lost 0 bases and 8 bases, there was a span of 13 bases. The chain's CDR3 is CASSEARGGSEKLFF. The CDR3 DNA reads TGTGCCAGCAGTGAAGCACGAGGGGGTAGCGAAAAACTGTTTTTT.